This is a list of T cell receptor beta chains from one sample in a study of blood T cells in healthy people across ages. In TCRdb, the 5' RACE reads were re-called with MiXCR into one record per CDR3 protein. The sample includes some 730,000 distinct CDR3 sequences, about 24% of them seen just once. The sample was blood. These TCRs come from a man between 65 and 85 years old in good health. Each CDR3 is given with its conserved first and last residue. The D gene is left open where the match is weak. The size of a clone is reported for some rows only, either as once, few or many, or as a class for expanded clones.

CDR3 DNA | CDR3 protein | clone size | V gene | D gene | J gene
TGTGCCAGCAGTCCCCCCGCGGCGGGAAACAATGAGCAGTTCTTC | CASSPPAAGNNEQFF | . | TRBV12-3/TRBV12-4 | . | TRBJ2-1
TGTGCCACAGGGATTGTGGAGACCCAGTACTTC | CATGIVETQYF | few | TRBV24-1 | . | TRBJ2-5
TGTGCCAGCAGTCACACTAGCGGGAGGAGAAATGAGCAGTTCTTC | CASSHTSGRRNEQFF | many | TRBV6-5 | TRBD2 | TRBJ2-1
TGCAGTGCTAGAGATCGAAGACATTTGCAGCCCCAGCATTTT | CSARDRRHLQPQHF | few | TRBV20-1 | . | TRBJ1-5
TGCGCCAGCAGCTCGGGGACAGGGAGCTATGGCTACACCTTC | CASSSGTGSYGYTF | few | TRBV5-1 | TRBD1 | TRBJ1-2
TGTGCCAGCAGGAAGGACAGAGATTACAATGAGCAGTTCTTC | CASRKDRDYNEQFF | few | TRBV12-3/TRBV12-4 | . | TRBJ2-1
TGTGCCACCAGTGATTTAGCGGGAGAAAGGGACAATGAGCAGTTCTTC | CATSDLAGERDNEQFF | . | TRBV24-1 | TRBD2 | TRBJ2-1
TGCAGTGCTAGCAGGGGGCCAACCTACAATGAGCAGTTCTTC | CSASRGPTYNEQFF | once | TRBV20-1 | TRBD1 | TRBJ2-1
TGTGCCAGCAGCCCCAGACAGGGGCACGCCTATGGCTACACCTTC | CASSPRQGHAYGYTF | . | TRBV7-9 | TRBD1 | TRBJ1-2
TGCAGTGCTGGGCGACTAGCGGGGGTAGACTACGAGCAGTACTTC | CSAGRLAGVDYEQYF | few | TRBV20-1 | TRBD2 | TRBJ2-7
TGTGCCAGCCGTGGAGGACAGGGGAGGCAATCGGGCTACACCTTC | CASRGGQGRQSGYTF | . | TRBV28 | TRBD1 | TRBJ1-2
TGTGCCAGCACCCTTGGAGGGGCTTCAAACATTCAGTACTTC | CASTLGGASNIQYF | few | TRBV12-3/TRBV12-4 | . | TRBJ2-4
TGCAGTGCTAGAGTGAGTAGCGGATCAGGCTCCTACAATGAGCAGTTCTTC | CSARVSSGSGSYNEQFF | . | TRBV20-1 | . | TRBJ2-1
TGTGCCAGCAGCCAAGAGGCGGGCTACACCTTC | CASSQEAGYTF | . | TRBV3-1 | . | TRBJ1-2
TGTGCCAGCAGCGTAGCGGGTTCACCCCTCCACTTT | CASSVAGSPLHF | . | TRBV9 | . | TRBJ1-6
TGCAGTGCTACAAACCGGGGAACAACTAGCACAGATACGCAGTATTTT | CSATNRGTTSTDTQYF | . | TRBV20-1 | . | TRBJ2-3
TGTGCCTGGAGTTGGGGGTTGGCTAACTATGGCTACACCTTC | CAWSWGLANYGYTF | few | TRBV30 | . | TRBJ1-2
TGTGCCAGCAGCCAATTCCCGGCTAATGAAAAACTGTTTTTT | CASSQFPANEKLFF | . | TRBV14 | . | TRBJ1-4
TGTGCCAGTGAGGGGGTGGCCAAAAACATTCAGTACTTC | CASEGVAKNIQYF | . | TRBV3-1 | . | TRBJ2-4
TGTGCCAGCAGCATATGGCCGACAGTGAACACTGAAGCTTTCTTT | CASSIWPTVNTEAFF | . | TRBV12-3/TRBV12-4 | . | TRBJ1-1